Listed below are T cell receptor beta chains from one sample, sequenced in a study of OX40 agonist ivuxolimab in advanced cancers. Profiling relied on immunoSEQ multiplex PCR, and the TCRdb table lists in-frame clones only, not all of them. The profile covers 50,000 to 70,000 clones, with roughly 80% appearing a single time and approximately 2% taken by the ten largest. Here the sequenced sample was CD4+ or CD8+ T cells sorted from blood, taken in a trial of the OX40 agonist ivuxolimab. These receptors were obtained from an adult with an advanced solid tumor such as melanoma, head and neck, liver or kidney cancer. Both conserved end residues are part of each CDR3. A D gene is named only where the DNA matches it firmly. Not all rows give a size; the values are once, few, many and, for expanded clones, a class.

- TRBJ2-3 TRBV5-1 TRBD2 TGCGCCAGCAGCTTGGCGAGCGGGGGGGCCCGAGATACGCAGTATTTT CASSLASGGARDTQYF
- TRBJ2-1 TRBV9 - TGTGCCAGCAGCGCTGGACTGTCGGAATACAATGAGCAGTTCTTC CASSAGLSEYNEQFF
- TRBJ2-3 TRBV4-2 TRBD2 TGTGCCAGCAGCCAAGTGGGACTAAGCGGGGCCCCCACAGATACGCAGTATTTT CASSQVGLSGAPTDTQYF
- TRBJ1-2 TRBV11-1 TRBD1 TGTGCCAGCAGCTTATCAGGGGGCGGTTATGGCTACACCTTC CASSLSGGGYGYTF
- TRBJ1-2 TRBV7-9 - TGTGCCAGCAGCTTAAACAGCCTCATCTTCACCTTC CASSLNSLIFTF
- TRBJ2-7 TRBV29-1 TRBD2 TGCAGCGTCGGGACTAGCGGGAGTAGCTACGAGCAGTACTTC CSVGTSGSSYEQYF
once TRBJ1-3 TRBV7-9 - TGTGCCAGCAGCTTAGGGGGCTACTCTGGAAACACCATATATTTT CASSLGGYSGNTIYF
- TRBJ2-7 TRBV5-1 - TGCGCCAGCAGCCTAAGGACCGACTACGAGCAGTACTTC CASSLRTDYEQYF
- TRBJ1-6 TRBV6-6 TRBD1 TGTGCCAGCAGTCCTACAGGGGGCTATTCACCCCTCCACTTT CASSPTGGYSPLHF
- TRBJ2-3 TRBV2 TRBD2 TGTGCCAGCAGTGAAGAGGCGGGAGTGCCAGATACGCAGTATTTT CASSEEAGVPDTQYF
- TRBJ1-2 TRBV11-2 - TGTGCCAGCACCCTAGACCTCACAGGGTTGTATGGCTACACCTTC CASTLDLTGLYGYTF
- TRBJ1-4 TRBV19 - TGTGCCAGTAGAGGGCACATTAATGAAAAACTGTTTTTT CASRGHINEKLFF
- TRBJ1-4 TRBV18 TRBD1 TGTGCCAGCTCAGCGACAGGGGGAGTCGGTGAAAAACTGTTTTTT CASSATGGVGEKLFF
once TRBJ1-6 TRBV6-5 - TGTGCCAGCGGGGGTGAAGGATGGTCACCCCTCCACTTT CASGGEGWSPLHF
- TRBJ2-7 TRBV29-1 TRBD2 TGCAGCGTTCGGGAGGGACCGGGAGCGGTAGAGCAGTACTTC CSVREGPGAVEQYF
- TRBJ2-3 TRBV5-1 - TGCGCCAGCAGCTTGACGGTCGGGGTCACAGATACGCAGTATTTT CASSLTVGVTDTQYF
once TRBJ2-7 TRBV27 - TGTGCCAGCAGTTCCCCCCCCCACTCCTACGAGCAGTACTTC CASSSPPHSYEQYF
- TRBJ1-5 TRBV19 - TGTGCCAGTAGTGAAGAGCTAGGGGCAGGGAGATATAGCAATCAGCCCCAGCATTTT CASSEELGAGRYSNQPQHF
- TRBJ2-5 TRBV25-1 - TGTGCCAGCAGTGAATTAGGAGAGACCCAGTACTTC CASSELGETQYF
- TRBJ2-5 TRBV7-9 - TGTGCCAGCAGCCCCATGGGAGAGACCCAGTACTTC CASSPMGETQYF
- TRBJ1-6 TRBV9 - TGTGCCAGCAGCGTATCCGGGGGGGGGCATTCACCCCTCCACTTT CASSVSGGGHSPLHF
- TRBJ1-3 TRBV27 - TGTGCCAGCAGTTTATCTGCCGACAGCTCTGGAAACACCATATATTTT CASSLSADSSGNTIYF
- TRBJ2-2 TRBV28 - TGTGCCAGCAGTTTAGGGCGTGACACCGGGGAGCTGTTTTTT CASSLGRDTGELFF
- TRBJ2-7 TRBV4-2 TRBD1 TGTGCCAGCAGCCAAGAACCCGGGACAGCGGCGATTTCCTACGAGCAGTACTTC CASSQEPGTAAISYEQYF
once TRBJ2-5 TRBV7-2 TRBD1 TGTGCCAGCAGCTTAATCCGGGACAGGGGGCAGGAGACCCAGTACTTC CASSLIRDRGQETQYF
- TRBJ1-4 TRBV6-1 - TGTGCCAGCAGTGAGGCGTGGATCGCTAATGAAAAACTGTTTTTT CASSEAWIANEKLFF
- TRBJ1-2 TRBV9 - TGTGCCAGCAGCGTAGCTGAGTGGAGGGAGGAAGACTATGGCTACACCTTC CASSVAEWREEDYGYTF
- TRBJ2-1 TRBV19 - TGTGCCAGTAGTTACCGGGACCGCCAGCAGTTCTTC CASSYRDRQQFF
once TRBJ2-5 TRBV18 TRBD1 TGTGCCAGCTCACCCAGCGACAGGGGGACCCAGTACTTC CASSPSDRGTQYF
once TRBJ1-1 TRBV4-1 TRBD1 TGCGCCAGCAGCCTCCGAAGGGACAGGTTTTTTGGCACTGAAGCTTTCTTT CASSLRRDRFFGTEAFF
- TRBJ1-5 TRBV10-3 - TGTGCCATCGGACGGGGGGATCAGCCCCAGCATTTT CAIGRGDQPQHF
- TRBJ2-3 TRBV7-8 - TGTGCCAGCAGCTTAGGCTACCCCGCAGGGGCGCAGACAGATACGCAGTATTTT CASSLGYPAGAQTDTQYF
- TRBJ2-1 TRBV7-2 - TGTGCCAGCAGCTTAGCAGGGGTTCAAGATGAGCAGTTCTTC CASSLAGVQDEQFF
- TRBJ2-4 TRBV5-1 - TGCGCCAGCAGCTCGTCGTTTAGGGGTGCCAAAAACATTCAGTACTTC CASSSSFRGAKNIQYF
- TRBJ2-5 TRBV18 TRBD1 TGTGCCAGCTCACCGACAGGGGGCATAGAGACCCAGTACTTC CASSPTGGIETQYF
- TRBJ2-3 TRBV7-2 TRBD1 TGTGCCAGCAGCTCCACCGGGACAGGGTCAGATACGCAGTATTTT CASSSTGTGSDTQYF
- TRBJ1-3 TRBV2 - TGTGCCAGCAGTGAACCGTCAGGGGACGGTGGAAACACCATATATTTT CASSEPSGDGGNTIYF
- TRBJ1-1 TRBV19 - TGTGCCAGTACTCATGACAGTCGTGGCACTGAAGCTTTCTTT CASTHDSRGTEAFF
- TRBJ1-6 TRBV10-2 - TGCGCCAGCAGTGAGTCGAATAGGGGGAATTCACCCCTCCACTTT CASSESNRGNSPLHF
- TRBJ2-7 TRBV7-9 - TGTGCCAGCAGCTTGACACGGGATATGAACGAGCAGTACTTC CASSLTRDMNEQYF
- TRBJ1-2 TRBV9 - TGTGCCAGCAGCGTAGAAGGCCCGGGAGACTATGGCTACACCTTC CASSVEGPGDYGYTF
- TRBJ2-7 TRBV2 - TGTGCCAGCCTAACCCCCGTCTACGAGCAGTACTTC CASLTPVYEQYF
- TRBJ1-1 TRBV7-9 TRBD1 TGTGCCAGCAGCTCTTATACAGGGGCTCAGACTGAAGCTTTCTTT CASSSYTGAQTEAFF
few TRBJ1-1 TRBV5-4 TRBD1 TGTGCCAGCAGCTCGGGACAGTGGGGCACTGAAGCTTTCTTT CASSSGQWGTEAFF
few TRBJ1-3 TRBV6-5 - TGTGCCAGCAGGTTTACAGGGAACTCTGGAAACACCATATATTTT CASRFTGNSGNTIYF
- TRBJ1-4 TRBV29-1 - TGCAGCGTCCGGCGACAGGTTAATGAAAAACTGTTTTTT CSVRRQVNEKLFF
- TRBJ1-5 TRBV11-2 TRBD1 TGTGCCAGCAGCAAGCAGACAGGGCCGAATCAGCCCCAGCATTTT CASSKQTGPNQPQHF
- TRBJ2-1 TRBV6-5 TRBD2 TGTGCCAGCATCCTCAGCGGGGGGGCCCACAATGAGCAGTTCTTC CASILSGGAHNEQFF
- TRBJ1-1 TRBV6-5 - TGTGCCAGCAGTTATATGACCCCGCCCAGGAACACTGAAGCTTTCTTT CASSYMTPPRNTEAFF
few TRBJ1-1 TRBV2 - TGTGCCAACAGTATAGGACAGATGAACACTGAAGCTTTCTTT CANSIGQMNTEAFF
- TRBJ1-3 TRBV11-3 TRBD1 TGTGCCAGCAGCCCCGGACAGGGGCCTGGAAACACCATATATTTT CASSPGQGPGNTIYF
few TRBJ1-4 TRBV9 - TGTGCCAGCAGCGTAGAATCTGGGACCCCTGGAAAACTGTTTTTT CASSVESGTPGKLFF
- TRBJ1-1 TRBV6-5 TRBD1 TGTGCCAGCAGTCCACAGACAGGGGGCTGGATGTGCGCCTTCTTT CASSPQTGGWMCAFF
once TRBJ1-2 TRBV28 - TGTGCCAGCAAGGGGGGGGGAGCGAACTATGGCTACACCTTC CASKGGGANYGYTF
- TRBJ2-4 TRBV6-5 - TGTGCCAGCAGACCCCGGGTAGGAGAAAACATTCAGTACTTC CASRPRVGENIQYF